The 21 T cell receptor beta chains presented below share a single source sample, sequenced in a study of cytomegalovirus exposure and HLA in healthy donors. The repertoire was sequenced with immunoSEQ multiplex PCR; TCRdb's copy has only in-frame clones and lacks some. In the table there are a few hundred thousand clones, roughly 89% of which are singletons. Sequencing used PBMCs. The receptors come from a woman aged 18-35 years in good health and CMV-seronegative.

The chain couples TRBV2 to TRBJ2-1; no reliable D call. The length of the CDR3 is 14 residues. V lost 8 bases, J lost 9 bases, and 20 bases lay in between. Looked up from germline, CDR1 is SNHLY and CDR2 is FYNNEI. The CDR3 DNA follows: TGTGCCAGCGGTCCGATACGAGGAAGTATTGAGCAGTTCTTC. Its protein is CASGPIRGSIEQFF.

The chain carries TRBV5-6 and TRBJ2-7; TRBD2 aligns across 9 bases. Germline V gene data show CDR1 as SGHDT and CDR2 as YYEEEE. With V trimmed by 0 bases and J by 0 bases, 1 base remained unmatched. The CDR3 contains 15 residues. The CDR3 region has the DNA TGTGCCAGCAGCTTGGGACTAGCGGACTCCTACGAGCAGTACTTC. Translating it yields CASSLGLADSYEQYF.

CDR3: CASSLGRGLHDEQYF. The CDR3 DNA follows: TGTGCCAGCAGCTTAGGACGGGGACTTCACGACGAGCAGTACTTC. The chain combines TRBV7-9 with TRBJ2-7; D is perhaps TRBD2 (6 bases). The CDR3 extends over 15 amino acids. Looked up from germline, CDR1 is SEHNR and CDR2 is FQNEAQ (reference sequence). V gave up 1 base and J gave up 5 bases, with 15 bases separating them.

The CDR3 loop is CASSRGGQSYEQYF. CDR3 nucleotides: TGTGCCAGCAGCCGGGGGGGACAGAGCTACGAGCAGTACTTC. The gene calls are TRBV2 and TRBJ2-7; perhaps TRBD2 as D (8 bases). Trimming pared 6 bases from V and 3 bases from J, leaving 15 bases between. This CDR3 spans 14 amino acids. CDR1 is SNHLY and CDR2 is FYNNEI in the germline V gene.

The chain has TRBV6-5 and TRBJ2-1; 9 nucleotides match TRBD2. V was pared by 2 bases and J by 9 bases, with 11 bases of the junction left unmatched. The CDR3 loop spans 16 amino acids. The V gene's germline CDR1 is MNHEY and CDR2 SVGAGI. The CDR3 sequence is CASSYGGPSGDIEQFF. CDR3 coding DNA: TGTGCCAGCAGTTACGGCGGGCCTAGCGGGGACATTGAGCAGTTCTTC.

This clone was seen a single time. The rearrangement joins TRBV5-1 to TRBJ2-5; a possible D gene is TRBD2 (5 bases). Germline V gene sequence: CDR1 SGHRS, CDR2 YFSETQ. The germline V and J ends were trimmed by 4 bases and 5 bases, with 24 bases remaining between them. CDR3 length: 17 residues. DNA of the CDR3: TGCGCCAGCAGCCTCTCCCCAGGAGCGGCCCCGGGGGAGACCCAGTACTTC. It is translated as CASSLSPGAAPGETQYF.

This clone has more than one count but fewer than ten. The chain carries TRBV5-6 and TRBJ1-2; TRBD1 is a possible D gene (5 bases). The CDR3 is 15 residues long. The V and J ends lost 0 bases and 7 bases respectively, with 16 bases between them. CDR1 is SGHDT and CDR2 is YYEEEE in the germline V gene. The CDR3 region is CASSLEGAGRSGYTF. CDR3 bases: TGTGCCAGCAGCTTGGAAGGGGCAGGTCGAAGTGGCTACACCTTC.

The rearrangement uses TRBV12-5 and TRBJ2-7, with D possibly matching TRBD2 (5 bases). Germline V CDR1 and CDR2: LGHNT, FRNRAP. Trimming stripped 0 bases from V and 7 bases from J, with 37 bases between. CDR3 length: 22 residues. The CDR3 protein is CASGLVLGFFSATDWNSGEQYF. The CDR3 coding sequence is TGTGCTAGTGGTTTGGTACTGGGATTTTTTTCCGCGACGGACTGGAACTCGGGGGAGCAGTACTTC. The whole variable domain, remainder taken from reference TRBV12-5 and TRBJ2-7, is DARVTQTPRHKVTEMGQEVTMRCQPILGHNTVFWYRQTMMQGLELLAYFRNRAPLDDSGMPKDRFSAEMPDATLATLKIQPSEPRDSAVYFCASGLVLGFFSATDWNSGEQYFGPGTRLTVT.

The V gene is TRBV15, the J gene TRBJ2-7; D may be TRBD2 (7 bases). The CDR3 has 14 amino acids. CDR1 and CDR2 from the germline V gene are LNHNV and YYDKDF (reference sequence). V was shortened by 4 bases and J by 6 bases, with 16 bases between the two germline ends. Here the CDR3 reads CATSTEGGGFEQYF. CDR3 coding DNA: TGTGCCACCAGCACCGAGGGGGGAGGGTTCGAGCAGTACTTC.

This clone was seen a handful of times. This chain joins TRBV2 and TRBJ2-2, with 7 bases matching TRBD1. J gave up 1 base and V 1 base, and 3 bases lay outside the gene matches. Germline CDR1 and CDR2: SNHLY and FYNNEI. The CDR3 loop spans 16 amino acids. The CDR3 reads CASSEVGDRNTGELFF. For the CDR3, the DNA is TGTGCCAGCAGTGAAGTGGGGGACAGGAACACCGGGGAGCTGTTTTTT.

CDR3 DNA: TGTGCCAGCAGTACGACAGGGGCCCGCACAGATACGCAGTATTTT. Residues: CASSTTGARTDTQYF. The rearrangement uses TRBV2 and TRBJ2-3, with TRBD1 identical over 8 bases. V trimming: 5 bases; J trimming: 1 base; junction bases outside the gene matches: 5. The CDR3 length is 15 residues. Germline assignment: CDR1 SNHLY and CDR2 FYNNEI.

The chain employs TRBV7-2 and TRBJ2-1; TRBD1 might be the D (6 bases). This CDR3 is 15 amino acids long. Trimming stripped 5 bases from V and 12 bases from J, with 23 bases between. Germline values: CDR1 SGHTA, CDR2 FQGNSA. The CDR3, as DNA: TGTGCCAGCAGCAGACCACAGGACAGCCCTTCGGGGCAGTTCTTC. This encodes CASSRPQDSPSGQFF.

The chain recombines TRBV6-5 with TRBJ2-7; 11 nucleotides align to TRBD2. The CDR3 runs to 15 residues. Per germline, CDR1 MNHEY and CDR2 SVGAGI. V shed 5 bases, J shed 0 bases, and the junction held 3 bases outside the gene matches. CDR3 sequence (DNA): TGTGCCAGCAGTCCGGGACTAGCGGACTCCTACGAGCAGTACTTC. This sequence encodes CASSPGLADSYEQYF.

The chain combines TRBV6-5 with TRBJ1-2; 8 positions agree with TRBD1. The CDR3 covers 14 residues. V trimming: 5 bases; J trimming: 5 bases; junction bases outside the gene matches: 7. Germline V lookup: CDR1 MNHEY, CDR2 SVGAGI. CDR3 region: CASSRGQGFYGYTF. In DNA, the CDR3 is TGTGCCAGCAGTCGCGGACAGGGTTTTTATGGCTACACCTTC.

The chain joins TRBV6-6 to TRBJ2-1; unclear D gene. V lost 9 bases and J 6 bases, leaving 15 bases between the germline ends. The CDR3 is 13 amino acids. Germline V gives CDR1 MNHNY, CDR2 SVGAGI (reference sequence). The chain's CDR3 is CASLRGDGNEQFF. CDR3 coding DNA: TGTGCCAGTCTTAGAGGCGACGGCAATGAGCAGTTCTTC.

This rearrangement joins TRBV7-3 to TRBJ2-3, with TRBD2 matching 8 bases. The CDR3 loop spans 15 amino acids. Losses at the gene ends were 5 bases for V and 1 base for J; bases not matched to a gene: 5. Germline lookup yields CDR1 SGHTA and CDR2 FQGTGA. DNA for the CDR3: TGTGCCAGCAGCCAAACTAGCGGCCGCACAGATACGCAGTATTTT. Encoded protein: CASSQTSGRTDTQYF. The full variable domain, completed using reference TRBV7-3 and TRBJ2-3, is GAGVSQTPSNKVTEKGKYVELRCDPISGHTALYWYRQSLGQGPEFLIYFQGTGAADDSGLPNDRFFAVRPEGSVSTLKIQRTERGDSAVYLCASSQTSGRTDTQYFGPGTRLTVL.

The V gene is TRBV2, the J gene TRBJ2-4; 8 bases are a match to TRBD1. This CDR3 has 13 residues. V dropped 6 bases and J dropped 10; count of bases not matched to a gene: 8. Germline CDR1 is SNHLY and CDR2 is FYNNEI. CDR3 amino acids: CASSNQGAGIQYF. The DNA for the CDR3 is TGTGCCAGCAGCAACCAGGGGGCCGGGATTCAGTACTTC.

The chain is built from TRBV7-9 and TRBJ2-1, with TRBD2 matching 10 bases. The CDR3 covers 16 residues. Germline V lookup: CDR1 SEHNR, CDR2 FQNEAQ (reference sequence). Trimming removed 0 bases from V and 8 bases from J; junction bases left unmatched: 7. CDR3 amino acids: CASSLALAGRADEQFF. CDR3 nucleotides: TGTGCCAGCAGCTTAGCACTAGCGGGGAGGGCCGATGAGCAGTTCTTC.

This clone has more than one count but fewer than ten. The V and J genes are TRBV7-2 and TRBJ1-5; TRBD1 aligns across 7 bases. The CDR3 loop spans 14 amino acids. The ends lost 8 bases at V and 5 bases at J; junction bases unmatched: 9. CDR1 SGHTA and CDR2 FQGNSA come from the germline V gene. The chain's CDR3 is CASGSGQGDQPQHF. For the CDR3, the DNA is TGTGCCAGCGGGTCCGGGCAGGGGGATCAGCCCCAGCATTTT. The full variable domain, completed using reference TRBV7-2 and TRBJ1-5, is GAGVSQSPSNKVTEKGKDVELRCDPISGHTALYWYRQSLGQGLEFLIYFQGNSAPDKSGLPSDRFSAERTGGSVSTLTIQRTQQEDSAVYLCASGSGQGDQPQHFGDGTRLSIL.

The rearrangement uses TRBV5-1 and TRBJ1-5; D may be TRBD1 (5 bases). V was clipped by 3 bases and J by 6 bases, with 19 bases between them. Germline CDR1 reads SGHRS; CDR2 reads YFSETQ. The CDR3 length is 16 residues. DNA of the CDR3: TGCGCCAGCAGCTCCGGGACTGGATCCCCAAGTCAGCCCCAGCATTTT. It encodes CASSSGTGSPSQPQHF. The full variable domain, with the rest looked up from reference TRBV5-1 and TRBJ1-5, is KAGVTQTPRYLIKTRGQQVTLSCSPISGHRSVSWYQQTPGQGLQFLFEYFSETQRNKGNFPGRFSGRQFSNSRSEMNVSTLELGDSALYLCASSSGTGSPSQPQHFGDGTRLSIL.

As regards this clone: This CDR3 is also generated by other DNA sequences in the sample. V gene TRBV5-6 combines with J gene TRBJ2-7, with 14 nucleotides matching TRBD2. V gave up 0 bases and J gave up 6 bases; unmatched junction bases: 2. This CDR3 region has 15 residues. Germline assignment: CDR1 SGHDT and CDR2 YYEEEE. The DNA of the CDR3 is TGTGCCAGCAGCTTGGGACTAGCGGGAGGGCCCGAGCAGTACTTC. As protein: CASSLGLAGGPEQYF.